The count of the clone carrying this TCR beta chain is one. Its antigen remains unknown. Germline CDR1 is MDHEN and CDR2 is SYDVKM. The CDR3 has 14 amino acids. V was clipped by 5 bases and J by 3 bases; unmatched bases: 2. Each subset's genomic DNA was split evenly across several immunoSEQ plates. The method was immunoSEQ multiplex PCR; TCRdb's version includes in-frame clones alone and lacks a portion of them. The sample lists approximately 2.3 million clones; 93% were seen once. Among the donors, all were Caucasian adults who lived in Nashville, Tennessee. The record originates from a study of shared clonotypes between healthy human individuals. In the study overall: Donors had three CD4 naive, three CD4 memory, two CD8 naive and one CD8 memory plate apiece.

Findings and limits, study-wide: Generation probability values for non-shared clonotypes were lower than those for clonotypes shared by all four donors.

The chain is built from TRBV28 and TRBJ2-3, with 10 bases aligning to TRBD2. The TCR sequence derives from a man aged 18 to 29 in good health. Some clones in this sample may be carry-over from other donors' samples. Material: naive CD4+ T cells from PBMCs. This sample's subset: CD45RA+ positively selected. This CDR3 reads CASSQTSGTDTQYF. In DNA form, the CDR3 reads TGTGCCAGCAGTCAGACTAGCGGGACAGATACGCAGTATTTT.